One and the same sample provided the 14 T cell receptor beta chains below, sequenced in a study of beta chain features in type 1 diabetes. Their cognate antigens are unknown. Expressed TCRB transcripts were sequenced after all isolated RNA was converted to cDNA. Data came from immunoSEQ multiplex PCR; TCRdb stores just in-frame clones and leaves some out. This table has more than 200,000 clones, approximately 16% appearing once. Study-level results: In every one of the four CD4+ subsets, TCRB CDR3s were moderately but significantly shorter in Type 1 diabetes patients.

Sequenced sample: naive CD4+ T cells from blood. These receptors were obtained from a man aged 25 to 45 with type 1 diabetes.

This clone was observed a handful of times. This chain connects TRBV4-1 to TRBJ2-7; TRBD1 matches at 7 bases. The J segment lost 4 bases and the V segment lost 5 bases, leaving 8 bases of the junction unmatched. CDR3 length: 14 amino acids. The V gene's germline CDR1 is MGHRA and CDR2 YSYEKL. The CDR3, as DNA: TGCGCCAGCAGCTCCAGACAGGGCCAATACGAGCAGTACTTC. Encoded protein: CASSSRQGQYEQYF.

This clone has a handful of counts. The chain carries TRBV9 and TRBJ2-3, with a tentative D call TRBD2 (7 bases). Trimming pared 4 bases from V and 0 bases from J, leaving 12 bases between. Germline CDR1 is SGDLS and CDR2 is YYNGEE. This CDR3 has 15 residues. The CDR3, as DNA: TGTGCCAGCAGCAAAGGGGGAGGGAGCACAGATACGCAGTATTTT. Translating it yields CASSKGGGSTDTQYF.

The rearrangement joins TRBV6-6 to TRBJ2-3, with D perhaps TRBD2 (5 bases). Germline CDR1 reads MNHNY; CDR2 reads SVGAGI (reference sequence). There are 15 residues in the CDR3. Trimming pared 7 bases from V and 2 bases from J, leaving 16 bases between. CDR3: CASTSSLDHTDTQYF. CDR3 coding DNA: TGTGCCAGCACCTCTAGCCTCGACCACACAGATACGCAGTATTTT.

This rearrangement joins TRBV5-1 to TRBJ2-1; 14 bases agree with TRBD2. After removal of 3 bases from V and 12 bases from J, the junction contained 8 bases not matched to a gene. This CDR3 comprises 15 residues. CDR1 and CDR2 from the germline V gene are SGHRS and YFSETQ. The CDR3 coding sequence is TGCGCCAGCAGCTCCCAAGGGACTAGCGGGAGCCGGCAGTTCTTC. Translated: CASSSQGTSGSRQFF.

This rearrangement joins TRBV19 to TRBJ2-4; the match to TRBD1 covers 8 bases. This CDR3 is 16 amino acids long. Germline trimming cut 7 bases from V and 0 bases from J; bases unmatched to any gene: 8. In germline, CDR1 is LNHDA, CDR2 SQIVND (reference sequence). For the CDR3, the DNA is TGTGCCAGTATGGGGCAGGGGGCGATAGCCAAAAACATTCAGTACTTC. Protein: CASMGQGAIAKNIQYF.

This clone has more than one count but fewer than ten. This chain uses TRBV29-1 with TRBJ2-3; D not certain. Germline V gene data show CDR1 as SQVTM and CDR2 as ANQGSEA. The CDR3 runs 12 residues. With 7 bases removed from V and 7 bases from J, the gap between germline ends came to 15 bases. This CDR3 is CSASGGVNTQYF. Here the CDR3 DNA reads TGCAGCGCCTCAGGCGGTGTTAATACGCAGTATTTT.

Points on this clone: At one end the junction does not follow the germline gene, possibly because of a read error. V gene TRBV30 combines with J gene TRBJ1-2, with 7 bases lining up with TRBD1. CDR3 length: 11 amino acids. Germline assignment: CDR1 GTSNPN and CDR2 SVGIG (reference sequence). CDR3 residues: CSFSGGKDYTF. DNA of the CDR3: TGCAGCTTTTCAGGGGGAAAAGACTACACCTTC.

This clone was detected only a few times. CDR3 sequence (DNA): TGTGCCAGCAGCGCAGGGACTTACCCTGGGGCCAACGTCCTGACTTTC. Translated, it gives CASSAGTYPGANVLTF. The V call is TRBV5-8, the J call TRBJ2-6; TRBD2 might be the D (6 bases). Trimming shortened V by 4 bases and J by 2 bases, and 13 bases separated the two germline ends. The CDR3 sequence is 16 residues long. Germline-derived CDR1 and CDR2 are SGHTS and YDEGEE.

This chain links TRBV6-5 with TRBJ2-1; no reliable D call. The V end lost 2 bases, the J end lost 0 bases, and 5 bases lay between the germline ends. Germline V gives CDR1 MNHEY, CDR2 SVGAGI. CDR3 size: 14 residues. The CDR3: CASSYRGSYNEQFF. The CDR3 DNA reads TGTGCCAGCAGTTACCGCGGCTCCTACAATGAGCAGTTCTTC.

J is TRBJ2-7 and V is TRBV30, with 9 bases identical to TRBD2. V lost 3 bases to trimming and J lost 1 base; unmatched junction nucleotides: 7. This CDR3 has 15 residues. The germline V gene has CDR1 GTSNPN and CDR2 SVGIG (reference sequence). DNA of the CDR3: TGTGCCTGGAGGAAGATAGCGGGAGCGTCCTACGAGCAGTACTTC. This translates into CAWRKIAGASYEQYF.

V is TRBV13 and J is TRBJ1-2; D remains ambiguous. CDR1 is PRHDT, CDR2 FYEKMQ, per germline (reference sequence). CDR3 length: 13 residues. V was trimmed by 2 bases and J by 3 bases, leaving 7 bases between them. For the CDR3, the DNA is TGTGCCAGCAGCTTAAACGGCGACTATGGCTACACCTTC. Its protein is CASSLNGDYGYTF.

The rearrangement links TRBV27 to TRBJ2-5; D is unclear. Germline lookup yields CDR1 MNHEY and CDR2 SMNVEV (reference sequence). Trimming removed 6 bases at V and 4 bases at J, with 12 bases between. The CDR3 length is 13 residues. CDR3 residues: CASRENSRETQYF. The CDR3 DNA follows: TGTGCCAGCAGGGAAAACTCTAGAGAGACCCAGTACTTC.

The rearrangement joins TRBV2 to TRBJ2-1; a weak D match, TRBD2 (6 bases). CDR3 size: 14 residues. V lost 4 bases to trimming and J lost 6 bases, with 13 bases between them. Germline assignment: CDR1 SNHLY and CDR2 FYNNEI. CDR3 DNA sequence: TGTGCCAGCAGTGGTACGGGAGACCCCAATGAGCAGTTCTTC. Residues: CASSGTGDPNEQFF.

There are a few counts of this clone. The chain is built from TRBV4-1 and TRBJ2-3; 11 bases are a match to TRBD2. Germline CDR1 and CDR2: MGHRA and YSYEKL. Unmatched junction bases numbered 5, after V lost 5 bases and J lost 4 bases. The CDR3 covers 15 residues. The CDR3 reads CASSTLAGVSDTQYF. Here the CDR3 DNA reads TGCGCCAGCAGCACACTAGCGGGAGTTTCAGATACGCAGTATTTT.